A selection of T cell receptor beta chains follows, all from one sample in a study of CD8+ T cells in alopecia areata. Only in-frame clones appear in the TCRdb table, and some are missing; sequencing was by immunoSEQ multiplex PCR. This table holds about 90,000 clones, about 40% found once. The sample here was CD8+ T cells sorted from blood, taken at week 24, from a patient treated with tofacitinib. Receptors were obtained from a human donor with alopecia areata. CDR3s leave out the opening cysteine and the closing phenylalanine or tryptophan. D genes are given only for firm matches. Some rows have no size entry. The others give once, few or many, or a class for an expanded clone.

j_call v_call d_call clone_size cdr3_aa
TRBJ2-1 TRBV19 TRBD1 few ASSHRGSYNEQF
TRBJ2-7 TRBV7-8 . . ASSSDSAYEQY
TRBJ1-5 TRBV15 TRBD1 few ATSTGGQGNQPQH
TRBJ1-4 TRBV6-5 . . ASSYQQPPNEKLF
TRBJ2-1 TRBV7-9 . few ASSMDNEQF
TRBJ2-1 TRBV7-9 . . ASSSPSNSYNEQF
TRBJ2-1 TRBV20-1 . . SARIGNEQF
TRBJ1-1 TRBV13 TRBD1 . ASSPQGRTGGNTEAF
TRBJ2-1 TRBV6-1 . few ASSGLISGDSYNEQF
TRBJ2-7 TRBV4-1 TRBD2 . ASSQGLGLAHYEQY
TRBJ2-3 TRBV9 . once ASSVVADITDTQY
TRBJ2-7 TRBV7-3 . few ASSSGLGPAYEQY
TRBJ2-7 TRBV9 . . ASSPPGSYEQY
TRBJ2-1 TRBV4-2 TRBD2 . ASSLGTSGSNEQF
TRBJ2-7 TRBV4-3 TRBD1 . ASSQRDRESSYEQY
TRBJ2-1 TRBV30 . few AWSVLPRSSYNEQF
TRBJ2-2 TRBV6-5 . . ASSYLSGELF
TRBJ1-1 TRBV2 TRBD1 . ASSPGGRGTEAF
TRBJ2-1 TRBV4-1 TRBD2 few ASSQGDSGSSYNEQF
TRBJ1-5 TRBV2 . . ASSVSSGAFTGHQPQH
TRBJ2-5 TRBV9 . . ASSVDTGPETQY
TRBJ2-7 TRBV6-1 TRBD2 once ASSEDGLADYEQY
TRBJ2-7 TRBV6-5 . few ASGYLNYEQY
TRBJ2-5 TRBV27 TRBD2 . ASGPSGRPQETQY
TRBJ2-7 TRBV29-1 TRBD2 few SVVALAGESYEQY
TRBJ1-2 TRBV29-1 . . SVYYRGGDNYGYT
TRBJ2-7 TRBV9 . . ASSVRGDWTEQY
TRBJ2-7 TRBV27 TRBD2 . ASSLGSGIAEQY
TRBJ2-5 TRBV7-9 . few ASSKSTRDQLETQY
TRBJ1-4 TRBV9 . . ASSVADSGAKLF
TRBJ1-2 TRBV25-1 . few ASSVAGASYGYT
TRBJ2-2 TRBV6-5 . . ASSPSGITGELF
TRBJ1-5 TRBV6-5 TRBD1 . ASSYGTDRPQH
TRBJ2-5 TRBV19 . few ASSMVWRETQY
TRBJ1-2 TRBV4-1 . . ASSQTTITTGYT
TRBJ1-1 TRBV29-1 . . SVSGTGTSMNTEAF
TRBJ2-7 TRBV27 TRBD1 once ASTSTGAHYEQY
TRBJ2-2 TRBV4-1 TRBD1 . ASSFDRADTGELF
TRBJ1-5 TRBV4-1 . few ASSQVSAKPQH
TRBJ1-1 TRBV28 . . ASSLTGVNTEAF
TRBJ2-6 TRBV27 . . ASSPRPPGANVLT
TRBJ1-1 TRBV6-5 . . ASSYSWGGNTEAF
TRBJ2-3 TRBV27 TRBD2 . ASSALGLAGPDTQY
TRBJ2-1 TRBV2 . few ASKSRYGSANEQF
TRBJ2-1 TRBV11-3 . . ASSWTTNEQF